This entry lists 25 T cell receptor beta chains sequenced from one sample in a study of response to subunit inactivated influenza vaccine (dated by TCRdb to 2016 to 2019). The method was RT-PCR. Sequenced using an Illumina HiSeq 2500. TCRdb trimmed the raw reads at Q25, called clones with MiXCR and kept productive beta chains. One record per CDR3 amino acid sequence lists the most common genes and DNA. A total of under 850,000 distinct CDR3 sequences appear in this sample, around 20% of them only once. The top ten hold under 13% of the sample. The material sequenced was PBMCs from blood, taken roughly 5 days after vaccination. The receptors were sampled from a man in his fifties who received an inactivated influenza vaccine. Donor details come from another sample of the same person, matched by shared clones.

The genes are TRBV3-1 and TRBJ2-1; possible D gene TRBD1, 6 bases. Trimming removed 0 bases from V and 5 bases from J, with 11 bases in between. The CDR3 covers 15 residues. In germline, CDR1 is LGHDT, CDR2 YNNKEL (reference sequence). For the CDR3, the DNA is TGTGCCAGCAGCCAAGATCCCGGGACACACAATGAGCAGTTCTTC. Protein sequence: CASSQDPGTHNEQFF.

A few counts support this clonotype. This chain connects TRBV20-1 to TRBJ2-7; 9 bases map to TRBD2. Germline CDR1 reads DFQATT; CDR2 reads SNEGSKA (reference sequence). This CDR3 spans 14 amino acids. V was clipped by 1 base and J by 5 bases; unmatched bases: 6. DNA of the CDR3: TGCAGTGCTAGAGTCCCTAGCGGGACAGACGAGCAGTACTTC. Its translation is CSARVPSGTDEQYF.

The chain combines TRBV12-3 or TRBV12-4 with TRBJ1-5; D possibly corresponds to TRBD1 (5 bases). Between the trimmed V and J ends, which lost 5 bases and 2 bases, there was a span of 10 bases. This CDR3 contains 14 residues. This CDR3 reads CASSQWGGNQPQHF. CDR3 bases: TGTGCCAGCAGTCAATGGGGGGGCAATCAGCCCCAGCATTTT.

This clonotype was detected only a few times. The chain is built from TRBV20-1 and TRBJ1-6; D is possibly TRBD1 (5 bases). From germline, CDR1 is DFQATT and CDR2 SNEGSKA (reference sequence). The CDR3 is made up of 16 amino acids. Trimming removed 1 base from V and 5 bases from J, with 15 bases in between. The CDR3 spells CSARALSRADNSPLHF. The DNA of the CDR3 is TGCAGTGCTAGAGCCCTGAGCAGGGCGGATAATTCACCCCTCCACTTT.

This chain connects TRBV20-1 to TRBJ2-7, with D possibly TRBD2 on 5 matching bases. V was cut by 3 bases and J by 2 bases, with 14 bases left in between. The CDR3 consists of 14 residues. The germline gives CDR1 DFQATT, CDR2 SNEGSKA (reference sequence). CDR3 loop: CSASDPTTTYEQYF. CDR3 DNA sequence: TGCAGTGCTAGTGATCCGACTACCACCTACGAGCAGTACTTC.

This clonotype was seen only a few times. This chain connects TRBV5-5 to TRBJ2-5; a weak D match, TRBD1 (5 bases). CDR1 is SGHKS and CDR2 is YYEKEE in the germline V gene (reference sequence). CDR3 length: 15 amino acids. V gave up 6 bases and J gave up 2 bases, with 17 bases separating them. The CDR3 DNA is TGTGCCAGCAACGCTTACTGGGGCAGGCAAGAGACCCAGTACTTC. Amino acid sequence: CASNAYWGRQETQYF.

This chain links TRBV5-6 with TRBJ1-5; tentatively, D is TRBD1 (5 bases). Germline-derived CDR1 and CDR2 are SGHDT and YYEEEE. This CDR3 region has 16 residues. The ends were cut back, 4 bases at V and 2 bases at J, with 16 bases in the middle. CDR3 sequence reads: CASSARQGGGNQPQHF. CDR3 DNA: TGTGCCAGCAGCGCGCGTCAGGGTGGGGGCAATCAGCCCCAGCATTTT.

Only a few counts were recorded for this clonotype. This chain connects TRBV6-2 or TRBV6-3 to TRBJ1-1; 10 nucleotides align to TRBD1. V was clipped by 4 bases and J by 1 base; unmatched bases: 6. Germline V gene data show CDR1 as MNHEY and CDR2 as SVGEGT. This CDR3 is 16 amino acids long. CDR3 protein: CASSSLRQGANTEAFF. The DNA of the CDR3 is TGTGCCAGCAGTTCTTTAAGACAGGGGGCGAACACTGAAGCTTTCTTT.

V is TRBV5-5 and J is TRBJ1-6, with a weak D call TRBD1 (5 bases). Deletions cut 2 bases from V and 9 bases from J, with 21 bases between. The CDR3 extends over 17 amino acids. CDR1 and CDR2 (germline): SGHKS, YYEKEE (reference sequence). CDR3: CASSFARGAGYSSPLHF. The CDR3 region has the DNA TGTGCCAGCAGCTTCGCGAGAGGGGCAGGGTATTCTTCACCCCTCCACTTT. The entire variable domain, with the rest obtained from reference TRBV5-5 and TRBJ1-6, is as follows: DAGVTQSPTHLIKTRGQQVTLRCSPISGHKSVSWYQQVLGQGPQFIFQYYEKEERGRGNFPDRFSARQFPNYSSELNVNALLLGDSALYLCASSFARGAGYSSPLHFGNGTRLTVT.

V and J are TRBV24-1 and TRBJ2-1; no reliable D call. The CDR3 is 14 amino acids. CDR1 KGHDR and CDR2 SFDVKD come from the germline V gene. V lost 7 bases to trimming and J lost 3 bases, with 12 bases between them. The CDR3 sequence is CATSSRHIYNEQFF. DNA for the CDR3: TGTGCCACCAGCAGCCGACATATCTACAATGAGCAGTTCTTC.

This clonotype was recorded a few times. This chain connects TRBV6-2 or TRBV6-3 to TRBJ2-1, with 8 nucleotides matching TRBD2. In germline, CDR1 is MNHEY, CDR2 SVGEGT. This CDR3 is built from 15 residues. V lost 2 bases and J lost 2; bases outside the gene matches: 2. CDR3 amino acids: CASSYAGGTYNEQFF. The CDR3 region has the DNA TGTGCCAGCAGTTACGCGGGAGGCACCTACAATGAGCAGTTCTTC.

CDR3 residues: CASTVESFSGNTIYF. CDR3 in DNA: TGTGCCAGCACGGTGGAGTCCTTCTCTGGAAACACCATATATTTT. The chain combines TRBV12-3 or TRBV12-4 with TRBJ1-3, with unresolved D. CDR3 length: 15 residues. V was clipped by 7 bases and J by 0 bases, with 13 bases between them.

The chain has TRBV7-9 and TRBJ2-3; 8 bases agree with TRBD2. V shed 0 bases, J shed 4 bases, and the junction held 3 bases outside the gene matches. This CDR3 is 15 amino acids long. Germline values: CDR1 SEHNR, CDR2 FQNEAQ (reference sequence). CDR3 sequence: CASSLAGGGADTQYF. The CDR3 DNA is TGTGCCAGCAGCTTAGCCGGGGGGGGTGCAGATACGCAGTATTTT. Full variable domain (rest looked up from reference TRBV7-9 and TRBJ2-3): DTGVSQNPRHKITKRGQNVTFRCDPISEHNRLYWYRQTLGQGPEFLTYFQNEAQLEKSRLLSDRFSAERPKGSFSTLEIQRTEQGDSAMYLCASSLAGGGADTQYFGPGTRLTVL.

The chain recombines TRBV29-1 with TRBJ1-1; D uncertain. The CDR3 runs to 11 residues. Germline lookup yields CDR1 SQVTM and CDR2 ANQGSEA. V was trimmed by 4 bases and J by 9 bases, leaving 12 bases between them. The CDR3 loop is CSVGGGKKAFF. CDR3 bases: TGCAGCGTTGGTGGTGGGAAAAAAGCTTTCTTT. Full variable domain (missing parts from reference TRBV29-1 and TRBJ1-1): SAVISQKPSRDICQRGTSLTIQCQVDSQVTMMFWYRQQPGQSLTLIATANQGSEATYESGFVIDKFPISRPNLTFSTLTVSNMSPEDSSIYLCSVGGGKKAFFGQGTRLTVV.

This clonotype occurred a few times. The chain employs TRBV6-1 and TRBJ2-1; perhaps TRBD2 as D (6 bases). From germline, CDR1 is MNHNS and CDR2 SASEGT. This CDR3 is built from 15 residues. The germline V and J ends were trimmed by 4 bases and 2 bases, with 12 bases remaining between them. The CDR3 spells CASSASGGPYNEQFF. The DNA of the CDR3 is TGTGCCAGCAGTGCCTCAGGAGGGCCCTACAATGAGCAGTTCTTC.

This clonotype was seen only once. CDR3 DNA sequence: TGCAGTGCTAGATCGGTGACAGGGTCCCAAGAGACCCAGTACTTC. Protein: CSARSVTGSQETQYF. This chain connects TRBV20-1 to TRBJ2-5, with 7 bases that match TRBD1. V gave up 2 bases and J gave up 1 base; unmatched junction bases: 7. Germline V gene data show CDR1 as DFQATT and CDR2 as SNEGSKA (reference sequence). The CDR3 is made up of 15 amino acids.

This chain uses TRBV15 with TRBJ2-1; 8 nucleotides match TRBD2. CDR1 and CDR2 (germline): LNHNV, YYDKDF (reference sequence). This CDR3 spans 17 amino acids. V lost 0 bases and J lost 1; bases outside the gene matches: 5. For the CDR3, the DNA is TGTGCCACCAGCAGAGATCTAGCGGGTTCATCCTACAATGAGCAGTTCTTC. It codes for CATSRDLAGSSYNEQFF. Together with reference TRBV15 and TRBJ2-1, the CDR3 gives the full variable domain: DAMVIQNPRYQVTQFGKPVTLSCSQTLNHNVMYWYQQKSSQAPKLLFHYYDKDFNNEADTPDNFQSRRPNTSFCFLDIRSPGLGDTAMYLCATSRDLAGSSYNEQFFGPGTRLTVL.

This clonotype was observed a handful of times. This CDR3 reads CASAVVGGYNEQFF. CDR3 in DNA: TGTGCCAGCGCCGTGGTTGGGGGTTACAATGAGCAGTTCTTC. This sequence joins TRBV28 and TRBJ2-1; D tentatively fits TRBD1 or TRBD2 (5 bases each). This CDR3 region has 14 residues. V was trimmed by 8 bases and J by 4 bases, leaving 15 bases between them. Germline V gives CDR1 MDHEN, CDR2 SYDVKM. Full variable domain (rest looked up from reference TRBV28 and TRBJ2-1): DVKVTQSSRYLVKRTGEKVFLECVQDMDHENMFWYRQDPGLGLRLIYFSYDVKMKEKGDIPEGYSVSREKKERFSLILESASTNQTSMYLCASAVVGGYNEQFFGPGTRLTVL.

The chain links TRBV29-1 to TRBJ1-1; D unresolved. Germline CDR1 reads SQVTM; CDR2 reads ANQGSEA. This CDR3 is built from 12 residues. V was clipped by 6 bases and J by 6 bases, with 14 bases between them. The CDR3 coding sequence is TGCAGCGTCGCCCTCATAACAGCTGAAGCTTTCTTT. Translation gives CSVALITAEAFF. Together with reference TRBV29-1 and TRBJ1-1, the CDR3 gives the full variable domain: SAVISQKPSRDICQRGTSLTIQCQVDSQVTMMFWYRQQPGQSLTLIATANQGSEATYESGFVIDKFPISRPNLTFSTLTVSNMSPEDSSIYLCSVALITAEAFFGQGTRLTVV.

Many counts were recorded for this clonotype. The V and J genes are TRBV4-3 and TRBJ2-7; a weak D match, TRBD1 (6 bases). This CDR3 comprises 14 residues. V was trimmed by 1 base and J by 4 bases, leaving 11 bases between them. The germline V gene has CDR1 LGHNA and CDR2 YSLEER. CDR3 amino acids: CASSQVGRGYEQYF. DNA for the CDR3: TGCGCCAGCAGCCAAGTCGGCAGGGGATACGAGCAGTACTTC.

This chain joins TRBV6-1 and TRBJ2-3; 9 nucleotides line up with TRBD2. Trimming at V came to 9 bases and at J to 1 base, leaving 5 bases not matched to a gene. The CDR3 is 14 amino acids. The germline V gene encodes CDR1 MNHNS and CDR2 SASEGT. This chain's CDR3 is CASCQRGGTDTQYF. The CDR3 nucleotides are TGTGCCAGTTGCCAGCGGGGGGGCACAGATACGCAGTATTTT.

The V and J genes are TRBV10-3 and TRBJ2-5, with D perhaps being TRBD1 or TRBD2 (6 bases each). This CDR3 contains 16 residues. Germline V gene data show CDR1 as ENHRY and CDR2 as SYGVKD. The V end was cut by 4 bases, the J end by 1 base, with 16 bases between. CDR3 coding DNA: TGTGCCATCAGTGGGCACGGGGGCTCGGGCCAAGAGACCCAGTACTTC. Residues: CAISGHGGSGQETQYF.

This clonotype was seen a few times. The V gene is TRBV27, the J gene TRBJ2-2; D unresolved. There are 14 residues in the CDR3. Trimming took 3 bases from V and 2 from J, leaving 7 bases between them. Germline V gives CDR1 MNHEY, CDR2 SMNVEV (reference sequence). The DNA for the CDR3 is TGTGCCAGCAGTTTGTGGGCAAACACCGGGGAGCTGTTTTTT. Amino acid sequence: CASSLWANTGELFF.

The rearrangement joins TRBV4-1 to TRBJ1-4; 7 nucleotides match TRBD1. The germline V gene encodes CDR1 MGHRA and CDR2 YSYEKL. This CDR3 is 17 amino acids long. The junction had 11 bases not matched to a gene; V was cut back by 0 bases and J by 7 bases. The CDR3: CASSQEGGTGVVEKLFF. In DNA form, the CDR3 reads TGCGCCAGCAGCCAAGAAGGGGGAACAGGGGTAGTTGAAAAACTGTTTTTT.

This clonotype was detected a few times. The chain employs TRBV4-2 and TRBJ2-6, with D possibly called TRBD1 or TRBD2 (5 bases each). The CDR3 is 16 residues long. Per the germline V gene, CDR1 is LGHNA and CDR2 is YNFKEQ. V lost 8 bases to trimming and J lost 4 bases, with 18 bases between them. CDR3: CASAKLSGRGANVLTF. The CDR3 coding sequence is TGTGCCAGCGCAAAGCTGTCGGGGCGGGGGGCCAACGTCCTGACTTTC.